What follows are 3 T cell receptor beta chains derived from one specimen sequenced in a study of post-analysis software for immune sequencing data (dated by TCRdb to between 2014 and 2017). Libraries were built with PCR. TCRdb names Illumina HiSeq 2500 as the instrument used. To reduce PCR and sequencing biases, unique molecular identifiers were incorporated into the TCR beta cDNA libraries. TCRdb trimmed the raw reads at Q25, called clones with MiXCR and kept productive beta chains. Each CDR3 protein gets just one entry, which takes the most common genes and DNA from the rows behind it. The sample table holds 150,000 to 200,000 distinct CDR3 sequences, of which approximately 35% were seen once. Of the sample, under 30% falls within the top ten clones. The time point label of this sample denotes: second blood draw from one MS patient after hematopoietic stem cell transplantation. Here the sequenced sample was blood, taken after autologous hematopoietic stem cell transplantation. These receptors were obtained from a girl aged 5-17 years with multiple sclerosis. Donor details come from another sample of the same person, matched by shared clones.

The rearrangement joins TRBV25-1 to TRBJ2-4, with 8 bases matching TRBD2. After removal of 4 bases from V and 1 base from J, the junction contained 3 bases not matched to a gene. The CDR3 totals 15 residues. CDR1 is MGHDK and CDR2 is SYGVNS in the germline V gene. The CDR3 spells CASSVPGGAKNIQYF. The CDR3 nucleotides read TGTGCCAGCAGTGTTCCGGGAGGGGCCAAAAACATTCAGTACTTC.

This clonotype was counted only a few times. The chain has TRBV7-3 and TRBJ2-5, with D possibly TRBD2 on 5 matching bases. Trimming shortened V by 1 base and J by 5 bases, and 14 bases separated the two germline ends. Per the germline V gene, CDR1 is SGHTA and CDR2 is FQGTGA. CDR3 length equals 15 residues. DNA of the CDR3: TGTGCCAGCAGCTTAAGTCCTAGCTCGGTCGAGACCCAGTACTTC. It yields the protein CASSLSPSSVETQYF.

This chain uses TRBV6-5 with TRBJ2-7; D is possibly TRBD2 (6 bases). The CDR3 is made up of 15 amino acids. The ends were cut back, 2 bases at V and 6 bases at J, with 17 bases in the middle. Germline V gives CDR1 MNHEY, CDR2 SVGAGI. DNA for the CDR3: TGTGCCAGCAGTTACGGGGGGACGGGAGACTCCGAGCAGTACTTC. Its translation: CASSYGGTGDSEQYF.